This is a list of T cell receptor beta chains from one sample in a study of regulatory T cells in long-lasting Graves disease. TCRdb independently ran MiXCR on the multiplex PCR reads; one entry per CDR3 protein. The sample lists approximately 400,000 distinct CDR3 sequences; roughly 16% were seen once. The sequencing here drew on peripheral blood mononuclear cells (PBMCs), taken at new diagnosis, from a patient treated with antithyroid drugs. The receptors were gathered from a female donor with Graves disease. The CDR3 runs from the conserved cysteine through the conserved F or W. The order of the fields is J gene, CDR3 length, clone size, D gene, V gene, CDR3 protein, CDR3 DNA. The D gene is left open where the match is weak. Rows give clone size only sometimes, using once, few, many, or a class for an expanded clone.

J: TRBJ2-1
length: 14
size: many
D: -
V: TRBV12-3/TRBV12-4
CDR3: CASSSGPLTNEQFF
DNA: TGTGCCAGCAGTTCAGGACCCCTCACCAATGAGCAGTTCTTC

J: TRBJ2-1
length: 16
size: -
D: -
V: TRBV7-3
CDR3: CASSLARDRALDEQFF
DNA: TGTGCCAGCAGCTTGGCCCGGGACCGAGCTTTAGATGAGCAGTTCTTC

J: TRBJ2-2
length: 15
size: few
D: -
V: TRBV19
CDR3: CASSKQRLDTGELFF
DNA: TGTGCCAGTAGTAAGCAACGACTGGACACCGGGGAGCTGTTTTTT

J: TRBJ1-1
length: 13
size: many
D: -
V: TRBV6-1
CDR3: CASRQVTNTEAFF
DNA: TGTGCCAGCAGACAGGTTACGAACACTGAAGCTTTCTTT

J: TRBJ2-2
length: 16
size: -
D: TRBD2
V: TRBV7-8
CDR3: CASSIVAGANTGELFF
DNA: TGTGCCAGCAGCATTGTAGCGGGGGCGAACACCGGGGAGCTGTTTTTT

J: TRBJ2-2
length: 16
size: many
D: TRBD1
V: TRBV29-1
CDR3: CSATTTDRANTGELFF
DNA: TGCAGCGCCACAACCACCGACAGGGCGAACACCGGGGAGCTGTTTTTT

J: TRBJ2-7
length: 15
size: few
D: -
V: TRBV18
CDR3: CASSPSLGGVQGQYF
DNA: TGTGCCAGCTCACCTAGCCTCGGCGGAGTTCAAGGGCAGTACTTC

J: TRBJ2-3
length: 16
size: many
D: -
V: TRBV13
CDR3: CASSSLSDSLGDTQYF
DNA: TGTGCCAGCAGCTCCCTATCCGACTCGTTGGGAGATACGCAGTATTTT

J: TRBJ2-7
length: 14
size: -
D: TRBD1
V: TRBV11-2
CDR3: CASSSTWDSYEQYF
DNA: TGTGCCAGCAGCTCGACATGGGACAGCTACGAGCAGTACTTC

J: TRBJ2-3
length: 13
size: -
D: -
V: TRBV2
CDR3: CASSDATIDTQYF
DNA: TGTGCCAGCAGTGACGCGACTATAGATACGCAGTATTTT

J: TRBJ2-1
length: 15
size: many
D: TRBD2
V: TRBV7-2
CDR3: CASSLEGGGYNEQFF
DNA: TGTGCCAGCAGCTTAGAGGGCGGGGGGTACAATGAGCAGTTCTTC

J: TRBJ2-2
length: 14
size: many
D: TRBD1
V: TRBV28
CDR3: CASSSRTGTGELFF
DNA: TGTGCCAGCAGTTCTCGGACAGGGACCGGGGAGCTGTTTTTT

J: TRBJ2-7
length: 16
size: many
D: -
V: TRBV2
CDR3: CASSEDALRPPYEQYF
DNA: TGTGCCAGCAGTGAAGACGCTCTCAGGCCTCCCTACGAGCAGTACTTC

J: TRBJ1-1
length: 12
size: many
D: -
V: TRBV19
CDR3: CATISYYAEAFF
DNA: TGTGCCACGATATCCTATTACGCTGAAGCTTTCTTT

J: TRBJ1-3
length: 17
size: many
D: -
V: TRBV12-3/TRBV12-4
CDR3: CASSFTGGSYSGNTIYF
DNA: TGTGCCAGCAGTTTTACGGGTGGCAGTTACTCTGGAAACACCATATATTTT

J: TRBJ2-7
length: 14
size: once
D: -
V: TRBV6-5
CDR3: CASSYPPGAYEQYF
DNA: TGTGCCAGCAGTTACCCGCCGGGGGCCTACGAGCAGTACTTC

J: TRBJ2-1
length: 21
size: few
D: TRBD2
V: TRBV4-3
CDR3: CASSQSAGGTSGRNSYNEQFF
DNA: TGCGCCAGCAGCCAATCCGCAGGGGGTACTAGCGGGAGAAACTCCTACAATGAGCAGTTCTTC

J: TRBJ1-2
length: 14
size: -
D: -
V: TRBV5-1
CDR3: CATHPGGHTYGYTF
DNA: TGCGCCACCCACCCCGGGGGACACACATATGGCTACACCTTC

J: TRBJ2-3
length: 17
size: -
D: -
V: TRBV11-2
CDR3: CASSSRVSGRRTDTQYF
DNA: TGTGCCAGCAGCTCCCGAGTTAGCGGAAGACGCACAGATACGCAGTATTTT

J: TRBJ2-7
length: 15
size: -
D: TRBD1
V: TRBV7-9
CDR3: CASSDPGQGSYEQYF
DNA: TGTGCCAGCAGCGATCCGGGACAGGGGTCGTACGAGCAGTACTTC

J: TRBJ2-7
length: 13
size: many
D: -
V: TRBV12-3/TRBV12-4
CDR3: CASGPAGRDEQYF
DNA: TGTGCCAGCGGTCCCGCGGGACGCGACGAGCAGTACTTC

J: TRBJ2-1
length: 15
size: many
D: -
V: TRBV20-1
CDR3: CSARSPGANYNEQFF
DNA: TGCAGTGCTAGATCCCCTGGCGCGAACTACAATGAGCAGTTCTTC

J: TRBJ1-2
length: 13
size: many
D: TRBD1
V: TRBV7-3
CDR3: CASSSGTGRRYTF
DNA: TGTGCCAGCAGCTCCGGGACAGGGAGGCGCTACACCTTC

J: TRBJ2-7
length: 16
size: many
D: TRBD2
V: TRBV28
CDR3: CASSLVLAGGGWEQYF
DNA: TGTGCCAGCAGTTTGGTCCTTGCGGGAGGGGGCTGGGAGCAGTACTTC